One TCR beta chain is described in this entry. Its antigen is unknown. This entry comes from a study of regulatory T cells in long-lasting Graves disease. Time point described: persistent/refractory GD, antithyroid drugs over 5 years with positive TRAb. The TCR library used RNA extracted from PBMCs. Study-wide results and caveats: Examination was confined to peripheral blood, excluding thyroid tissue. Favored gene segments in persistent disease were TRBV28, TRBJ1-2 and TRBJ2-5.

V lost 0 bases and J 6 bases, leaving 7 bases between the germline ends. Germline V gene lookup returns CDR1 SGHRS and CDR2 YFSETQ. The CDR3 is made up of 13 amino acids. Building of the TCR beta libraries involved iRepertoire HTBI primers and Arm-PCR of CDR3 regions. TCRdb fed the multiplex PCR reads into MiXCR, producing one record per CDR3 protein. The sample yields around 450,000 distinct CDR3 sequences, roughly a fifth seen once. The material was peripheral blood mononuclear cells (PBMCs), obtained when the disease was refractory, from a patient treated with antithyroid drugs. This TCR derives from a female donor with Graves disease. The chain couples TRBV5-1 to TRBJ1-5, with D uncertain. CDR3 DNA: TGCGCCAGCAGCTTGGAGGGTTCTCAGCCCCAGCATTTT. Translated, it gives CASSLEGSQPQHF.